One sample yielded the 14 T cell receptor beta chains listed below, sequenced in a study of spatial heterogeneity in lung cancer. TCRdb recomputed calls from the 5' RACE reads with MiXCR, one row per CDR3 protein. The repertoire includes 9,000 to 13,000 distinct CDR3 sequences, less than 7.5% of them detected once, and approximately 30% sits in the top ten. Indicated time point: sample taken at primary tumor resection. The sample was PBMCs, taken at surgery. The receptors were gathered from a male donor with early-stage non-small cell lung cancer.

This chain connects TRBV12-3 or TRBV12-4 to TRBJ1-1; D is perhaps TRBD1 (6 bases). V was cut by 5 bases and J by 0 bases, with 13 bases left in between. This CDR3 spans 15 amino acids. The CDR3 loop reads CASSPQTGVNTEAFF. CDR3 bases: TGTGCCAGCAGTCCTCAGACAGGAGTGAACACTGAAGCTTTCTTT.

This clonotype has just a few counts. The rearrangement joins TRBV2 to TRBJ2-5, with D perhaps matching TRBD1 (7 bases). Germline CDR1 is SNHLY and CDR2 is FYNNEI. The CDR3 runs to 14 residues. V was cut by 5 bases and J by 3 bases, with 13 bases left in between. The CDR3 region is CASSRQGGKETQYF. CDR3 DNA sequence: TGTGCCAGCAGTCGACAGGGAGGTAAAGAGACCCAGTACTTC.

This clonotype was observed at least ten times. V and J are TRBV5-1 and TRBJ1-2; 8 nucleotides match TRBD1. V lost 4 bases, J lost 3 bases, and 8 bases stayed unmatched. Germline loops: CDR1 SGHRS, CDR2 YFSETQ. The CDR3 spans 15 residues. Here the CDR3 DNA reads TGCGCCAGCAGCGGAGGACAGGGAACCCACTATGGCTACACCTTC. It is translated as CASSGGQGTHYGYTF.

This clonotype was seen many times. The J gene is TRBJ2-2, the V gene TRBV15; TRBD2 matches at 12 bases. With V trimmed by 0 bases and J by 4 bases, 3 bases remained unmatched. The CDR3 runs to 17 residues. Germline CDR1 LNHNV, CDR2 YYDKDF (reference sequence). The CDR3 spells CATSRDRGLAGTGELFF. The CDR3 DNA follows: TGTGCCACCAGCAGAGATAGGGGACTAGCGGGCACCGGGGAGCTGTTTTTT.

This clonotype was counted ten times or more. The chain couples TRBV20-1 to TRBJ2-1; TRBD2 might be the D (6 bases). Germline V gene sequence: CDR1 DFQATT, CDR2 SNEGSKA (reference sequence). V lost 5 bases, J lost 3 bases, and 17 bases lay in between. This CDR3 region has 15 residues. CDR3 region: CSARGRGGYYNEQFF. CDR3 nucleotides: TGCAGTGCTCGTGGGCGGGGCGGGTACTACAATGAGCAGTTCTTC.

The genes are TRBV20-1 and TRBJ2-4; D may correspond to TRBD1 or TRBD2 (5 bases each). The CDR3 has 13 residues. From germline, CDR1 is DFQATT and CDR2 SNEGSKA (reference sequence). V shed 0 bases and J shed 8 bases, with 11 bases lying between them. CDR3 loop: CSARDRGAYIQYF. DNA for the CDR3: TGCAGTGCTAGAGATAGAGGGGCGTACATTCAGTACTTC.

This clonotype was observed at least ten times. The chain joins TRBV7-9 to TRBJ2-5; 8 positions agree with TRBD2. CDR1 SEHNR and CDR2 FQNEAQ come from the germline V gene (reference sequence). The ends lost 3 bases at V and 4 bases at J; junction bases unmatched: 10. The CDR3 consists of 16 residues. The CDR3 region is CASSFPSGPRRETQYF. The CDR3 bases are TGTGCCAGCAGCTTCCCTAGCGGGCCTAGGAGAGAGACCCAGTACTTC.

This clonotype ranks as medium-sized (0.01 to 0.1%). The chain uses TRBV29-1 and TRBJ2-7; 7 positions agree with TRBD1. CDR1 SQVTM and CDR2 ANQGSEA come from the germline V gene. The CDR3 length is 15 residues. The trim removed 1 base at V and 0 bases at J, leaving 6 bases unmatched. The CDR3 loop is CSVEGGTVPSYEQYF. DNA for the CDR3: TGCAGCGTTGAAGGTGGGACAGTCCCCTCCTACGAGCAGTACTTC.

By share, this clonotype counts as medium-sized. This chain links TRBV9 with TRBJ1-1; TRBD1 matches at 7 bases. Germline V gene data show CDR1 as SGDLS and CDR2 as YYNGEE. This CDR3 has 13 amino acids. The V segment lost 0 bases and the J segment 6 bases; nucleotides outside the gene matches: 2. The CDR3 is CASSVDRGPEAFF. Written as DNA, the CDR3 is TGTGCCAGCAGCGTAGACAGGGGTCCTGAAGCTTTCTTT. The full variable domain, completed using reference TRBV9 and TRBJ1-1, is DSGVTQTPKHLITATGQRVTLRCSPRSGDLSVYWYQQSLDQGLQFLIQYYNGEERAKGNILERFSAQQFPDLHSELNLSSLELGDSALYFCASSVDRGPEAFFGQGTRLTVV.

The CDR3 DNA follows: TGTGCCAGCAGCCGGGACAGGGGTGCTTTCTTT. It specifies CASSRDRGAFF. The chain is built from TRBV14 and TRBJ1-1, with 10 bases matching TRBD1. V gave up 4 bases and J gave up 11 bases; unmatched junction bases: 1. The CDR3 runs to 11 residues. Germline CDR1 reads SGHDN; CDR2 reads FVKESK.

This clonotype appeared many times. The rearrangement links TRBV19 to TRBJ1-5; D is uncertain. This CDR3 is built from 18 residues. The V and J ends lost 3 bases and 1 base respectively, with 19 bases between them. In germline, CDR1 is LNHDA, CDR2 SQIVND (reference sequence). The CDR3 DNA follows: TGTGCCAGTAGTATTCAGTATGGTTGGGTACCGAGCAATCAGCCCCAGCATTTT. Its protein is CASSIQYGWVPSNQPQHF.

This clonotype was found a few times. This chain uses TRBV7-9 with TRBJ2-7, with 8 bases lining up with TRBD1. Germline assignment: CDR1 SEHNR and CDR2 FQNEAQ (reference sequence). V dropped 1 base and J dropped 3; count of bases not matched to a gene: 2. The CDR3 totals 14 residues. The CDR3 protein is CASSLGGQGYEQYF. CDR3 sequence (DNA): TGTGCCAGCAGCTTAGGTGGACAGGGCTACGAGCAGTACTTC.

This CDR3 is CASSPITRVSGNSYNEQFF. The DNA of the CDR3 is TGTGCCAGCTCACCCATTACCCGGGTAAGCGGGAACTCCTACAATGAGCAGTTCTTC. The chain has TRBV18 and TRBJ2-1; 7 positions agree with TRBD2. The germline V gene has CDR1 KGHSH and CDR2 LQKENI. Trimming cost V 3 bases and J 0 bases; bases outside gene matches: 14. The CDR3 sequence is 19 residues long.

In this sample, this clonotype turned up many times. The chain links TRBV4-1 to TRBJ1-6; 7 nucleotides align to TRBD1. The CDR3 loop spans 15 amino acids. J lost 6 bases, V lost 5 bases, and 7 bases had no gene match. Germline values: CDR1 MGHRA, CDR2 YSYEKL. The CDR3 reads CASSVLRDSNSPLHF. The CDR3 nucleotides read TGCGCCAGCAGCGTACTCCGGGACAGTAATTCACCCCTCCACTTT.